What follows is one T cell receptor (beta chain) and its context. The data were produced by immunoSEQ multiplex PCR, yet TCRdb's version contains in-frame clones alone and is incomplete. This repertoire includes some 23,000 clones. This record belongs to a study of T cells in women clearing cervical HPV infection. Looking at the study overall: Controls were women whose single incident HPV16 infection cleared within 12 months without precancer or cancer. Only a few women had HLA typing results available.

Dot-blot hybridization genotyped cervical HPV amplified with MY09/MY11 PCR. The source is a woman aged 18 to 75 with a cervical HPV16 infection that either progressed to CIN3+ or cleared (not recorded which). Sequencing input: blood buffy coat.

CDR3 DNA, as far as it was read: TGTGCCAGCAGCAATAATGAAAAA. It specifies CASSNNEK. The whole CDR3 sequence reads CASSNNEKLFF. The chain uses TRBV6-2 or TRBV6-3 and TRBJ1-4; D ambiguous. Coverage ceases 3 residues before the CDR3 finishes, and the germline J gene fills in the end. Germline loops: CDR1 MNHEY, CDR2 SVGEGT. With 6 bases removed from V and 4 bases from J, the gap between germline ends came to 3 bases. The CDR3 has 11 residues.